Sequencing of this T cell receptor (beta chain) was carried out in a study of Ad26.COV2.S vaccination and SARS-CoV-2 variants. Study overall: Each vaccinee took Ad26.COV2.S intramuscularly, once or twice 56 days apart.

Some clones are missing from TCRdb's copy, which holds only in-frame ones; the method was immunoSEQ multiplex PCR. The table lists about 350,000 clones, about nine tenths of them singletons. V lost 2 bases and J lost 2; bases outside the gene matches: 1. Per germline, CDR1 MGHRA and CDR2 YSYEKL. CDR3 length: 15 residues. The study, taken as a whole, reports: A substantial breadth of spike-specific CD8+ and CD4+ T cell responses after vaccination has been reported.

Stated treatment: some 20 received Ad26.COV2.S at low or high dose, single or two shots; several received placebo; per-sample allocation not given. Each sample was drawn 63 days after the first injection (of vaccine or placebo). Boston supplied an adult donor aged 18-55 years. An Ad26 vector that expressed Wuhan-strain SARS-CoV-2 spike constituted the vaccine. For this clone: Its cognate antigen is unknown.

The clonotype comes from a person aged 18-60 years who received the Ad26.COV2.S COVID-19 vaccine or a placebo. The chain carries TRBV4-1 and TRBJ2-7, with 12 bases lining up with TRBD2. The material sequenced was peripheral blood, taken in a trial of Ad26.COV2.S vaccine versus placebo. The CDR3 coding sequence is TGCGCCAGCAGCCAACTAGCGGGGGGGCCCTACGAGCAGTACTTC. It codes for CASSQLAGGPYEQYF.